The entry below gives a single T cell receptor (beta chain) sequence along with its context. Its specificity is unknown. The sample is drawn from a study of beta chain features in type 1 diabetes. Study-level points and caveats: Patients with Type 1 diabetes showed moderately but significantly shorter TCRB CDR3s in all four CD4+ subsets. At VDJ recombination sites, type 1 diabetes patients had fewer insertions and more deleted nucleotides.

The authors reverse transcribed all of the isolated RNA, so sequencing captured expressed TCRB transcripts. The assay was immunoSEQ multiplex PCR, and TCRdb's table has in-frame clones only and misses some. The sample holds 300,000 to 450,000 clones, 9.6% seen once. Stem cell-like memory, regulatory, central memory and naive CD4+ cells were sorted via CD45RO/CCR7/CD25/CD127/CD95/CD27. Once sorted, every population was more than 95% pure. This TCR was recovered from a man aged 25 to 40 with type 1 diabetes. The sample comprised central memory CD4+ T cells from blood.

CDR3 loop: CASSPNKGHALYEQYF. The CDR3 bases are TGTGCCAGCAGCCCTAACAAGGGACACGCCTTGTACGAGCAGTACTTC. The chain employs TRBV11-2 and TRBJ2-7; a possible D gene is TRBD1 (6 bases). Trimming pared 5 bases from V and 4 bases from J, leaving 21 bases between. CDR3 length equals 16 residues. Germline V CDR1 and CDR2: SGHAT, FQNNGV.